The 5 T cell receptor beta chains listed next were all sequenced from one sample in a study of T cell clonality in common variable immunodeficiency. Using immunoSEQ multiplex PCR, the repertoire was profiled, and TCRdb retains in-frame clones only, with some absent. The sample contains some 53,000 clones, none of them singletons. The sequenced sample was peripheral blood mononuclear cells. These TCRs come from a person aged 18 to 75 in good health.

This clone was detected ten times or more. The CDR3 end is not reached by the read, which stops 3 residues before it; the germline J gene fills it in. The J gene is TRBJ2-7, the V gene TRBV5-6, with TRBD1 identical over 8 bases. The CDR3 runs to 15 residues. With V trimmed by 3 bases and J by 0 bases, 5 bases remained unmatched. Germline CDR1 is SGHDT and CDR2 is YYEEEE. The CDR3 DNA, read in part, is TGTGCCAGCAGCTATGGGGACAGGAGCTCCTACGAG. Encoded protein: CASSYGDRSSYE. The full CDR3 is CASSYGDRSSYEQYF.

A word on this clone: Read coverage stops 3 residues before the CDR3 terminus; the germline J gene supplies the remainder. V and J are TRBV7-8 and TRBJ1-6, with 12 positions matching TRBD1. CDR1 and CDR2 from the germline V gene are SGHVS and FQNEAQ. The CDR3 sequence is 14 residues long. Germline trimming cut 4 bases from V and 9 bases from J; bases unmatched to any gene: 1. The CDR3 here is CASSSGQGASPLHF. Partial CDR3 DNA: TGTGCCAGCAGCTCGGGACAGGGGGCTTCACCC.

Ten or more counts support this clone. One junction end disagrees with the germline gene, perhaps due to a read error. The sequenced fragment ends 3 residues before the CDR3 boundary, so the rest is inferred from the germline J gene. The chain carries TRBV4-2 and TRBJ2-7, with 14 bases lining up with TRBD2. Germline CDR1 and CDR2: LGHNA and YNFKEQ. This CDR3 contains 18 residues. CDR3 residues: CASSQRVMGTSGRYEQYF. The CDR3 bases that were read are TGCGCCAGCAGCCAGAGAGTAATGGGGACTAGCGGGAGATACGAG.

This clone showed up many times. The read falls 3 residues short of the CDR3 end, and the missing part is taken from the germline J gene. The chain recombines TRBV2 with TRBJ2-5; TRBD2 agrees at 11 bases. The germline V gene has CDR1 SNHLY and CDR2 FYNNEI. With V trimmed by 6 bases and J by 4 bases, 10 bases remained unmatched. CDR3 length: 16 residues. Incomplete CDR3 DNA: TGTGCCAGCAGGGACCTAGCGGGAGGAAGCGGAGAGACC. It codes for CASRDLAGGSGET. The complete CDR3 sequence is CASRDLAGGSGETQYF.

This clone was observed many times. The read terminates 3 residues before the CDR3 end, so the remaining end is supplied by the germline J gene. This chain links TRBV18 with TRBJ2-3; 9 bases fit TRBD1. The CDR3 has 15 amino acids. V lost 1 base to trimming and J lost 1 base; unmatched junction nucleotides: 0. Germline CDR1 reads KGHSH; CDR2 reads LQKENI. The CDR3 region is CASSPRDRGTDTQYF. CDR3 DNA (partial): TGTGCCAGCTCACCACGGGACAGGGGCACAGATACG.